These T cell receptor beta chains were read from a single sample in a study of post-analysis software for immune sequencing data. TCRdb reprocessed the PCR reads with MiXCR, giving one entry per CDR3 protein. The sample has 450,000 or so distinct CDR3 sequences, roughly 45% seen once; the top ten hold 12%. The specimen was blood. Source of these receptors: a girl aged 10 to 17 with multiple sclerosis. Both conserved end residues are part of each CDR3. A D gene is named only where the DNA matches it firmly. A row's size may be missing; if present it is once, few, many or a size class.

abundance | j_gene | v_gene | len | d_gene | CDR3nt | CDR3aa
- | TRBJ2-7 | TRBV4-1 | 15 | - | TGCGCCAGCAGCCAGAACTCGGGGGATAGGAACGAGCAGTACTTC | CASSQNSGDRNEQYF
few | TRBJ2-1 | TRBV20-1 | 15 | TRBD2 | TGCAGTGCCCCCGGGAGCGGGAGCTCCTACAATGAGCAGTTCTTC | CSAPGSGSSYNEQFF
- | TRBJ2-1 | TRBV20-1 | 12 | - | TGCAGTGCTTGTCCCGGGGTCAATGAGCAGTTCTTC | CSACPGVNEQFF
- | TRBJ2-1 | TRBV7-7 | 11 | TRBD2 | TGTGCTAGCAGCCCCGGGACTAAACAGTTCTTC | CASSPGTKQFF
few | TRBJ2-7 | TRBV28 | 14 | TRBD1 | TGTGCCAGCAGAGGTGGGACAGGGGTAGGAGAGCAGTACTTC | CASRGGTGVGEQYF
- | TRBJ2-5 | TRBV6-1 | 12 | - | TGTGCCAGCAGTGAAGCGGGCAGTACCCAGTACTTC | CASSEAGSTQYF
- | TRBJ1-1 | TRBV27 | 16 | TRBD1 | TGTGCCAGCAGTTCCTGGACAGGGGGCGAAGGCACTGAAGCTTTCTTT | CASSSWTGGEGTEAFF
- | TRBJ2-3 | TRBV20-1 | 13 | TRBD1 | TGCAGTGCTCTGACAGGGGAAGGGGATACGCAGTATTTT | CSALTGEGDTQYF
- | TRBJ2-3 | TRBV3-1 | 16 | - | TGTGCCAGCAGCCAAGAGCAGACGACATACACAGATACGCAGTATTTT | CASSQEQTTYTDTQYF
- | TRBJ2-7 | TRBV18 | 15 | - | TGTGCCAGCTCACCACCCAGCCACCAGGGCTACGAGCAGTACTTC | CASSPPSHQGYEQYF
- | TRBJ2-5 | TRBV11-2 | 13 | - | TGTGCCAGCAGCTCTGGGTACAGTGAGACCCAGTACTTC | CASSSGYSETQYF
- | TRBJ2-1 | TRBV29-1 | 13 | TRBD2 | TGCAGCGGTCGGGGTAGCGGGAGCATTGAGCAGTTCTTC | CSGRGSGSIEQFF
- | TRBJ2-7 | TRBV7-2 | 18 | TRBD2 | TGTGCCAGCAGCTTACGGATACCCCTGGGTAGCGGGAGTTACGAGCAGTACTTC | CASSLRIPLGSGSYEQYF
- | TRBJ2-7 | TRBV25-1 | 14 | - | TGTGCCAGCAGTGACTTCAGAGGCTCCTACGAGCAGTACTTC | CASSDFRGSYEQYF
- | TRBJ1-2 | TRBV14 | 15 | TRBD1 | TGTGCCAGCAGCCAAGATCCTGGGACAGGCAATGGCTACACCTTC | CASSQDPGTGNGYTF
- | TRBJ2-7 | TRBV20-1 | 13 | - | TGCAGTGCCTATGCCTTCGGAGTAGACGAGCAGTACTTC | CSAYAFGVDEQYF
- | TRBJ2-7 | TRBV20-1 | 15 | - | TGCAGTGCTCCAACCGGGACTGGAGGAATCTACGAGCAGTACTTC | CSAPTGTGGIYEQYF
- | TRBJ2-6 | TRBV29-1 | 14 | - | TGCAGCGTTGAAGTGGGGGCTGGGGCCAACGTCCTGACTTTC | CSVEVGAGANVLTF
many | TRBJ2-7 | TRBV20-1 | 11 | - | TGCAGTGCCCATCGCGGCTACGAGCAGTACTTC | CSAHRGYEQYF